A single sample is the source of the 14 T cell receptor beta chains below, sequenced in a study of blood T cell repertoires in COVID-19. The assay was immunoSEQ multiplex PCR, and TCRdb's table has in-frame clones only and misses some. The table has 40,000 to 50,000 clones, roughly nine tenths seen once; the top ten hold 6.2%. The sequencing sample was made of peripheral blood. The receptors come from a human donor in a cohort sampled during active COVID-19.

J is TRBJ1-3 and V is TRBV11-2; TRBD1 matches at 7 bases. V trimming: 0 bases; J trimming: 4 bases; junction bases outside the gene matches: 3. The CDR3 spans 15 residues. Germline loops: CDR1 SGHAT, CDR2 FQNNGV. The CDR3 DNA reads TGTGCCAGCAGCTTAGATGGGACAGACGGAAACACCATATATTTT. It specifies CASSLDGTDGNTIYF.

The rearrangement uses TRBV2 and TRBJ2-1; 8 bases match TRBD1. CDR3 size: 12 residues. Germline V gene lookup returns CDR1 SNHLY and CDR2 FYNNEI. V shed 7 bases and J 6 bases; nucleotides not matched to a gene: 2. DNA for the CDR3: TGTGCCAGCAAAGACAGGGGCAATGAGCAGTTCTTC. Protein sequence: CASKDRGNEQFF.

V is TRBV9 and J is TRBJ2-2; D possibly corresponds to TRBD2 (6 bases). Looked up from germline, CDR1 is SGDLS and CDR2 is YYNGEE. The CDR3 is 15 residues long. With 9 bases removed from V and 0 bases from J, the gap between germline ends came to 15 bases. CDR3 bases: TGTGCCACACAAGGAGGGGTCCCGAACACCGGGGAGCTGTTTTTT. Encoded protein: CATQGGVPNTGELFF.

This clone was seen a single time. This sequence joins TRBV7-5 and TRBJ1-3; the table's D call, TRBD1, has no DNA check behind it. TRBV7-5 is shown as a pseudogene. The CDR3 has 16 residues. The CDR3 loop reads CARSPWGRSSGNTIYF. Written as DNA, the CDR3 is TGTGCCAGAAGCCCATGGGGCCGTAGCTCTGGAAACACCATATATTTT.

The chain recombines TRBV18 with TRBJ2-7; a weak D match, TRBD1 (5 bases). The germline gives CDR1 KGHSH, CDR2 LQKENI. V was trimmed by 3 bases and J by 1 base, leaving 10 bases between them. This CDR3 has 14 residues. Here the CDR3 reads CASSPTAGSYEQYF. CDR3 in DNA: TGTGCCAGCTCACCCACCGCAGGGTCCTACGAGCAGTACTTC. The full variable domain, completed using reference TRBV18 and TRBJ2-7, is NAGVMQNPRHLVRRRGQEARLRCSPMKGHSHVYWYRQLPEEGLKFMVYLQKENIIDESGMPKERFSAEFPKEGPSILRIQQVVRGDSAAYFCASSPTAGSYEQYFGPGTRLTVT.

This clone was found once. The rearrangement links TRBV7-9 to TRBJ1-1; no clear D. Per germline, CDR1 SEHNR and CDR2 FQNEAQ (reference sequence). This CDR3 is built from 13 residues. V lost 5 bases, J lost 5 bases, and 12 bases lay in between. CDR3 sequence (DNA): TGTGCCAGCAGCAGTGGACTTGGGACTGAAGCTTTCTTT. This encodes CASSSGLGTEAFF.

The chain couples TRBV15 to TRBJ2-7; tentatively, D is TRBD2 (5 bases). The CDR3 loop spans 15 amino acids. V was pared by 0 bases and J by 1 base, with 10 bases between. Germline V gene data show CDR1 as LNHNV and CDR2 as YYDKDF (reference sequence). The CDR3 DNA is TGTGCCACCAGCAGAGATGGGAGTAGGTCCTACGAGCAGTACTTC. It translates to CATSRDGSRSYEQYF. The entire variable domain, with the rest obtained from reference TRBV15 and TRBJ2-7, is as follows: DAMVIQNPRYQVTQFGKPVTLSCSQTLNHNVMYWYQQKSSQAPKLLFHYYDKDFNNEADTPDNFQSRRPNTSFCFLDIRSPGLGDTAMYLCATSRDGSRSYEQYFGPGTRLTVT.

The CDR3 reads CASSWGQGPEKLFF. Written as DNA, the CDR3 is TGTGCCAGCAGTTGGGGACAGGGCCCTGAAAAACTGTTTTTT. J is TRBJ1-4 and V is TRBV6-5; 9 bases are shared with TRBD1. V shed 4 bases and J 7 bases; nucleotides not matched to a gene: 4. CDR1 is MNHEY and CDR2 is SVGAGI in the germline V gene. The CDR3 contains 14 residues.

This chain links TRBV19 with TRBJ1-1, with D unclear. From germline, CDR1 is LNHDA and CDR2 SQIVND (reference sequence). V lost 5 bases, J lost 0 bases, and 7 bases lay in between. The CDR3 is 13 residues long. The CDR3 region is CASSVQMNTEAFF. The CDR3 nucleotides are TGTGCCAGTAGTGTACAGATGAACACTGAAGCTTTCTTT.

The V call is TRBV6-2 or TRBV6-3, the J call TRBJ2-2, with unresolved D. CDR3 length: 14 residues. The V gene's germline CDR1 is MNHEY and CDR2 SVGEGT. V was trimmed by 0 bases and J by 4 bases, leaving 6 bases between them. CDR3 sequence reads: CASSYSIGTGELFF. CDR3 nucleotide sequence: TGTGCCAGCAGTTACTCGATCGGCACCGGGGAGCTGTTTTTT.

This chain's CDR3 is CASSQWIRDRLSYSNQPQHF. The CDR3 DNA reads TGTGCCAGCAGCCAGTGGATCCGGGACAGGTTGTCGTATAGCAATCAGCCCCAGCATTTT. V gene TRBV3-1 (or the pseudogene TRBV3-2) combines with J gene TRBJ1-5; TRBD1 matches at 8 bases. CDR1 is LGHDT, CDR2 YNNKEL, per germline (reference sequence). V was pared by 3 bases and J by 0 bases, with 16 bases of the junction left unmatched. CDR3 size: 20 residues.

The table lists this clone with a count of one. The chain carries TRBV6-6 and TRBJ2-7; D is perhaps TRBD1 (5 bases). Trimming shortened V by 0 bases and J by 6 bases, and 18 bases separated the two germline ends. Germline assignment: CDR1 MNHNY and CDR2 SVGAGI (reference sequence). The CDR3 contains 16 residues. Written as DNA, the CDR3 is TGTGCCAGCAGTTACTCGGTGGCAGGGTCCGGACGCGAGCAGTACTTC. Its protein is CASSYSVAGSGREQYF.

The genes are TRBV6-5 and TRBJ2-3; D unclear. The CDR3 covers 13 residues. Trimming took off 8 bases at V and 1 base at J, with 10 bases between the two ends. Per the germline V gene, CDR1 is MNHEY and CDR2 is SVGAGI. CDR3 sequence: CASLGPGTDTQYF. Written as DNA, the CDR3 is TGTGCCAGCCTTGGCCCCGGCACAGATACGCAGTATTTT.

This clone is a singleton in its sample. This sequence joins TRBV18 and TRBJ1-3; D is ambiguous. Trimming took 0 bases from V and 5 from J, leaving 8 bases between them. Germline lookup yields CDR1 KGHSH and CDR2 LQKENI. The CDR3 runs to 14 residues. The CDR3 bases are TGTGCCAGCTCACCACCTGTTAATAGAAACACCATATATTTT. Its translation is CASSPPVNRNTIYF.